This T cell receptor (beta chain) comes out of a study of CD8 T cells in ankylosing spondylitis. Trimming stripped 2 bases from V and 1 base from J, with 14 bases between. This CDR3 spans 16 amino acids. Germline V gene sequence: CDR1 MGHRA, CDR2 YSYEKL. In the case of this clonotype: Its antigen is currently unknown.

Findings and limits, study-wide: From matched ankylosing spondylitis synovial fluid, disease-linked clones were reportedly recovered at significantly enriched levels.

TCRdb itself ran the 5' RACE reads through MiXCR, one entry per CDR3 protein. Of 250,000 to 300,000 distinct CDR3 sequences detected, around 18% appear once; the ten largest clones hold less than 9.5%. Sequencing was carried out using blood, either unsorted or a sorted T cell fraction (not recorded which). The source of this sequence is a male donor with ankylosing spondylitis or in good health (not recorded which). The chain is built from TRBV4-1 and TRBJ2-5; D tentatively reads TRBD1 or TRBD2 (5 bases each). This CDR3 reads CASSQSDSAGQETQYF. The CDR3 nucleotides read TGCGCCAGCAGCCAAAGCGACAGTGCGGGCCAAGAGACCCAGTACTTC.